There are many counts of the clone carrying this TCR beta chain. Its antigen is undetermined. This sample's time point: sample taken at primary tumor resection. These data originate in a study of spatial heterogeneity in lung cancer. General study findings and limits: For expanded intratumoral alpha and beta TCRs, counts tracked tumor mutation counts.

One entry per CDR3 protein results from TCRdb running MiXCR on the 5' RACE reads. The sample lists 20,000 to 25,000 distinct CDR3 sequences; roughly 6.7% were seen once. The receptor comes from a male donor with early-stage non-small cell lung cancer. The material sequenced was lung tumor tissue, taken at surgery.

CDR3 region: CASSSPQNFLYNEQFF. CDR3 nucleotide sequence: TGTGCCAGCAGCTCCCCCCAGAACTTCTTGTACAATGAGCAGTTCTTC. The rearrangement links TRBV11-1 to TRBJ2-1; unclear D gene. The CDR3 runs 16 residues. V lost 4 bases, J lost 4 bases, and 17 bases lay in between. Germline V CDR1 and CDR2: SGHAT, FQDESV (reference sequence).